This passage covers 24 T cell receptor beta chains from one sample sequenced in a study of shared clonotypes between healthy human individuals. The method was immunoSEQ multiplex PCR; TCRdb's version includes in-frame clones alone and lacks a portion of them. The data contain under 1,100,000 clones, under 80% of them singletons. Sequencing was carried out using memory CD4+ T cells sorted from blood. Subset described: CD45RA-negative fraction. Receptors originate from a man between 18 and 29 years old in good health.

V gene TRBV5-1 combines with J gene TRBJ1-1; the match to TRBD1 covers 7 bases. This CDR3 contains 14 residues. J lost 3 bases, V lost 0 bases, and 2 bases had no gene match. Germline V lookup: CDR1 SGHRS, CDR2 YFSETQ. CDR3 amino acids: CASSLGDRYTEAFF. CDR3 nucleotide sequence: TGCGCCAGCAGCTTGGGGGACAGATACACTGAAGCTTTCTTT.

The chain recombines TRBV10-1 with TRBJ2-5, with D unresolved. Matching the DNA end better, TRBJ2-7 makes the J call doubtful. The CDR3 is 17 amino acids. Germline lookup yields CDR1 WNHNN and CDR2 SYGVQD (reference sequence). The CDR3 DNA sequence: TGCGCCAGCAGTGATCCTGTTTTGTGGATGAGCTCCTACGAGCAGTACTTC. Protein: CASSDPVLWMSSYEQYF.

The chain employs TRBV4-3 and TRBJ2-1; TRBD2 aligns across 14 bases. Germline CDR1 LGHNA, CDR2 YSLEER. J was trimmed by 7 bases and V by 1 base; bases with no gene match: 6. The CDR3 runs 17 residues. CDR3 in DNA: TGCGCCAGCAGCCAAGGGACTAGCGGGAGGCCGGAGAATGAGCAGTTCTTC. It is translated as CASSQGTSGRPENEQFF.

The rearrangement links TRBV5-4 to TRBJ1-1, with D perhaps TRBD1 (5 bases). This CDR3 contains 14 residues. The germline V gene encodes CDR1 SGHNT and CDR2 YYREEE (reference sequence). Trimming took 4 bases from V and 8 from J, leaving 18 bases between them. The DNA for the CDR3 is TGTGCCAGCAGCAGTAAGACGGGACTAACGGAAGCTTTCTTT. Its translation is CASSSKTGLTEAFF.

The rearrangement links TRBV12-5 to TRBJ2-1; D not certain. Germline values: CDR1 LGHNT, CDR2 FRNRAP. V lost 2 bases, J lost 14 bases, and 10 bases lay in between. The CDR3 covers 11 residues. The CDR3: CASGLFGLEFF. The DNA of the CDR3 is TGTGCTAGTGGTTTGTTCGGCTTGGAGTTCTTC. Looking up the rest from reference TRBV12-5 and TRBJ2-1 gives the full variable domain: DARVTQTPRHKVTEMGQEVTMRCQPILGHNTVFWYRQTMMQGLELLAYFRNRAPLDDSGMPKDRFSAEMPDATLATLKIQPSEPRDSAVYFCASGLFGLEFFGPGTRLTVL.

The V and J genes are TRBV6-5 and TRBJ1-5; D gene uncertain. CDR3 length: 13 residues. V was trimmed by 0 bases and J by 4 bases, leaving 4 bases between them. Germline CDR1 MNHEY, CDR2 SVGAGI. The CDR3 here is CASSYSLNQPQHF. Written as DNA, the CDR3 is TGTGCCAGCAGTTACTCGTTGAATCAGCCCCAGCATTTT.

This rearrangement joins TRBV6-5 to TRBJ2-7, with 12 bases matching TRBD2. The V gene's germline CDR1 is MNHEY and CDR2 SVGAGI. The CDR3 runs to 15 residues. The V segment lost 2 bases and the J segment 6 bases; nucleotides outside the gene matches: 5. The CDR3 spells CASSYLAGGPREQYF. The CDR3 DNA reads TGTGCCAGCAGTTACCTAGCGGGGGGGCCGCGCGAGCAGTACTTC.

This clone was observed a few times. The gene calls are TRBV5-8 and TRBJ2-2, with D uncertain. Germline V CDR1 and CDR2: SGHTS, YDEGEE. The CDR3 loop spans 14 amino acids. V lost 0 bases and J 5 bases, leaving 8 bases between the germline ends. The DNA for the CDR3 is TGTGCCAGCAGCTTGGGCCTATGGACCGGGGAGCTGTTTTTT. Amino acid sequence: CASSLGLWTGELFF. The whole variable domain, filled in from reference TRBV5-8 and TRBJ2-2, reads EAGVTQSPTHLIKTRGQQATLRCSPISGHTSVYWYQQALGLGLQFLLWYDEGEERNRGNFPPRFSGRQFPNYSSELNVNALELEDSALYLCASSLGLWTGELFFGEGSRLTVL.

This chain links TRBV7-9 with TRBJ2-1; 12 positions agree with TRBD2. V lost 4 bases and J lost 11; bases outside the gene matches: 6. Germline CDR1 and CDR2: SEHNR and FQNEAQ (reference sequence). CDR3 length equals 14 residues. CDR3 sequence reads: CASSSGLAGHQQFF. The CDR3 DNA follows: TGTGCCAGCAGCTCCGGACTAGCGGGACATCAGCAGTTCTTC.

There are many counts of this clone. This chain uses TRBV7-2 with TRBJ2-7; 9 nucleotides line up with TRBD2. J lost 0 bases, V lost 8 bases, and 14 bases had no gene match. The V gene's germline CDR1 is SGHTA and CDR2 FQGNSA. This CDR3 comprises 17 residues. The CDR3 here is CASGRIAGVPSSYEQYF. The DNA for the CDR3 is TGTGCCAGCGGTCGAATAGCGGGGGTCCCGAGCTCCTACGAGCAGTACTTC.

The chain employs TRBV9 and TRBJ2-3, with D hard to call. The germline V gene encodes CDR1 SGDLS and CDR2 YYNGEE. Trimming removed 0 bases from V and 1 base from J, with 12 bases in between. The CDR3 sequence is 16 residues long. This chain's CDR3 is CASSVATDWRTDTQYF. CDR3 DNA: TGTGCCAGCAGCGTAGCTACCGACTGGCGCACAGATACGCAGTATTTT.

This chain connects TRBV11-2 to TRBJ2-7, with 8 bases fitting TRBD2. CDR3 length: 16 residues. Germline-derived CDR1 and CDR2 are SGHAT and FQNNGV. The J segment lost 2 bases and the V segment lost 1 base, leaving 7 bases of the junction unmatched. The CDR3 is CASSLVGTSPTYEQYF. For the CDR3, the DNA is TGTGCCAGCAGCTTAGTGGGGACTAGTCCAACCTACGAGCAGTACTTC.

This chain joins TRBV6-1 and TRBJ2-6; no reliable D call. The ends were cut back, 2 bases at V and 2 bases at J, with 4 bases in the middle. The V gene's germline CDR1 is MNHNS and CDR2 SASEGT. The CDR3 loop spans 14 amino acids. CDR3 in amino acids: CASSENPGANVLTF. The CDR3 DNA reads as TGTGCCAGCAGTGAAAACCCTGGGGCCAACGTCCTGACTTTC.

As to this clone: This sample also contains other DNA sequences that code for the same CDR3. The chain joins TRBV19 to TRBJ1-1; D not certain. CDR1 and CDR2 from the germline V gene are LNHDA and SQIVND (reference sequence). This CDR3 region has 13 residues. V was trimmed by 5 bases and J by 4 bases, leaving 11 bases between them. For the CDR3, the DNA is TGTGCCAGTAGTCCACGGGGTCTCACTGAAGCTTTCTTT. Translation gives CASSPRGLTEAFF.

V is TRBV30 and J is TRBJ1-4, with TRBD1 matching over 9 bases. Germline lookup yields CDR1 GTSNPN and CDR2 SVGIG (reference sequence). The CDR3 loop spans 14 amino acids. Trimming took 4 bases from V and 4 from J; bases not matched to a gene: 4. CDR3 coding DNA: TGTGCCTGGAATGGACAGGGGAATAATGAAAAACTGTTTTTT. Translation: CAWNGQGNNEKLFF.

The rearrangement joins TRBV5-1 to TRBJ1-3; a possible D gene is TRBD1 (6 bases). CDR3 size: 14 residues. The ends were cut back, 4 bases at V and 0 bases at J, with 8 bases in the middle. Germline assignment: CDR1 SGHRS and CDR2 YFSETQ. This CDR3 reads CASSPQGSGNTIYF. The DNA of the CDR3 is TGCGCCAGCAGCCCACAGGGCTCTGGAAACACCATATATTTT.

The chain combines TRBV25-1 with TRBJ2-1, with 7 bases that match TRBD1. CDR1 and CDR2 (germline): MGHDK, SYGVNS. V trimming: 6 bases; J trimming: 6 bases; junction bases outside the gene matches: 8. There are 14 residues in the CDR3. The CDR3 DNA follows: TGTGCCAGCAGAGGAAGGGGACAGTTCAATGAGCAGTTCTTC. The encoded protein is CASRGRGQFNEQFF.

As for this clone: The sample carries other DNA sequences with the same CDR3. The chain combines TRBV7-2 with TRBJ2-5; D tentatively fits TRBD1 or TRBD2 (5 bases each). Germline V CDR1 and CDR2: SGHTA, FQGNSA. This CDR3 has 13 amino acids. The V gene lost 3 bases and the J gene lost 5 bases, with 10 bases spanning the gap. The CDR3 protein is CASSLGPSETQYF. The CDR3 DNA reads as TGTGCCAGCAGCTTGGGACCCTCCGAGACCCAGTACTTC.

This chain connects TRBV5-6 to TRBJ2-7, with 9 bases matching TRBD2. V lost 5 bases and J lost 6; bases outside the gene matches: 3. This CDR3 comprises 12 residues. Germline V gives CDR1 SGHDT, CDR2 YYEEEE. The CDR3 reads CASRSGLAEQYF. DNA for the CDR3: TGTGCCAGCAGATCGGGACTAGCCGAGCAGTACTTC.

A few counts support this clone. The rearrangement links TRBV29-1 to TRBJ2-3; D not resolved. The CDR3 length is 10 residues. The ends were cut back, 6 bases at V and 2 bases at J, with 3 bases in the middle. Germline-derived CDR1 and CDR2 are SQVTM and ANQGSEA. In DNA, the CDR3 is TGCAGCGTCCCCACAGATACGCAGTATTTT. Translating it yields CSVPTDTQYF.

This chain connects TRBV7-8 to TRBJ1-2; D not resolved. Trimming shortened V by 1 base and J by 8 bases, and 17 bases separated the two germline ends. Germline CDR1 SGHVS, CDR2 FQNEAQ. The CDR3 consists of 15 residues. CDR3 region: CASSLGGSVAGGYTF. The DNA of the CDR3 is TGTGCCAGCAGCTTAGGTGGCAGCGTGGCGGGGGGCTACACCTTC.

The chain couples TRBV7-3 to TRBJ2-1; D unresolved. There are 13 residues in the CDR3. V dropped 2 bases and J dropped 9 bases, with 11 bases sitting between them. Germline values: CDR1 SGHTA, CDR2 FQGTGA. The CDR3 DNA reads as TGTGCCAGCAGCTTAGGAGTGGCCGTTGAGCAGTTCTTC. The encoded protein is CASSLGVAVEQFF.

J is TRBJ1-3 and V is TRBV19, with a weak D call TRBD1 (5 bases). V was pared by 3 bases and J by 4 bases, with 13 bases between. The CDR3 consists of 15 residues. The germline CDR1 and CDR2 sequences are LNHDA and SQIVND (reference sequence). The chain's CDR3 is CASSIGRGSGNTIYF. The CDR3 region has the DNA TGTGCCAGTAGTATCGGAAGGGGATCCGGAAACACCATATATTTT.

The chain combines TRBV9 with TRBJ2-3; D gene uncertain. The CDR3 totals 15 residues. The germline gives CDR1 SGDLS, CDR2 YYNGEE. V was shortened by 0 bases and J by 6 bases, with 14 bases between the two germline ends. The CDR3: CASSVAGPASDTQYF. The CDR3 DNA follows: TGTGCCAGCAGCGTAGCGGGTCCGGCCTCGGATACGCAGTATTTT.